The T cell receptor beta chain under discussion was sequenced for a study of shared clonotypes between healthy human individuals (TCRdb year 2020). As for the study more broadly: A couple of women and three men aged 18 to 49 years were included in the cohort. The study deeply sequenced blood TCR repertoires of about five healthy adults to estimate repertoire size and the extent of clonotype sharing between individuals. Leukapheresis yielded between about 0.9 and 10 billion PBMCs per donor. To increase sequencing depth and limit assay-specific biases, different laboratories used diverse techniques to prepare libraries and sequence TCR repertoires. For each donor, CD4 naive and CD4 memory were each given three plates, CD8 naive was given two plates, and CD8 memory was given one plate. The investigation overall reported the following: Compared with non-shared clonotypes, the clonotypes found in all four sorted-subset donors had higher generation probabilities. Sampling was restricted to blood, and TCR repertoires in tissue are likely to differ from TCR repertoires in blood. Because the study included only a small number of donors, the genetic and exposure-history diversity represented was limited. When several donors were compared, the shared fraction of clonotypes was about 5% for naive CD4, 3.5% to 4% for naive CD8, roughly 2.3% for memory CD4, and roughly 0.43% for memory CD8. Even with the large sequencing depth, rarefaction of the sorted-subset datasets indicated that sequencing was incomplete. Larger estimated clonotype richness was generally found for naive subsets than for memory subsets. Based on pairwise subsampling, the degree of clonotype sharing among donors was expected to be affected by sequencing depth.

Using the deep immunoSEQ assay, multiplex PCR amplified TCR CDR3 regions from genomic DNA. Genomic DNA extracted from each cell subset was distributed evenly over all wells of several immunoSEQ 96-well plates, and each plate served as one replicate. For sorted subsets, around 0.2 ug genomic DNA, equal to 25,000 to 35,000 T cell genomes, was loaded into each replicate PCR. Purified libraries were quantified with a Qubit 3.0 fluorometer, sized on a Bioanalyzer 2100, and re-quantified with the KAPA Library Quantification kit. Every immunoSEQ 96-well plate was sequenced on a separate single-read 150-cycle Illumina NextSeq 550 flow cell. On the authors' methods: Because the immunoSEQ output held only junctional sequences and lacked quality scores, the filtering could not match the filtering applied to full-length reads. Sequences were annotated with PyIR, a Python wrapper for IgBLAST v1.9, and V/J genes and CDR3 were assigned using IMGT germline references. Reads with weak V/J assignments (E-value above 1e-6), missing CDR3, stop codons, out-of-frame junctions, or ambiguous translated residues were removed. A V3J clonotype was defined by an identical inferred V gene, J gene, and CDR3 amino acid sequence. The percentage overlap between two repertoires was calculated by dividing the number of shared unique clonotypes by the size of the smaller repertoire. RTK rarefaction, the Chao1 estimator, and Recon v2.1 estimates of unobserved clonotypes were used to assess repertoire richness. OLGA was used to compute generation probabilities for all TCRbeta clonotypes that the gDNA method yielded from a few donors. TCRdb limited this immuneACCESS table to in-frame rearrangements with V and J called. A share of clones is missing; checked studies link under half to unresolved V genes, and the rest is unexplained. V and J calls and clone size are as listed in that table; D and trimming were resolved from the DNA. Here the sample has about 2 million clones; approximately 94% occur a single time. In total, the top ten clones hold around 1.2% of the sample.

The CDR3 measures 16 amino acids from cysteine to phenylalanine. Of the read, only the CDR3 DNA is kept; its 48 bases are in frame from base 1. V is reduced by 0 bases and J by 0 bases, leaving a spacing of 9 bases between them. The germline V gene (reference sequence) specifies GTSNPN as CDR1 and SVGIG as CDR2. CD8 naive samples were obtained by positive selection for CCR7 among CD45RO-negative cells, yielding a CD45RA+CCR7+ population from which TemRA cells were excluded. The donors were healthy, HIV-negative adults who had no recently reported acute infections or vaccinations. All donors were Caucasian adults living in Nashville, Tennessee, USA. After blood collection by leukapheresis, PBMCs were isolated using Ficoll-Histopaque density gradient centrifugation and then cryopreserved in the vapor phase of liquid nitrogen. Analytical flow cytometry was used to check the purity and quantity of every magnetically sorted T cell population. From each sorted fraction, genomic DNA was isolated and quantified by UV absorbance on a Nanodrop 2000c.

On this clone itself: The specificity of this receptor is unknown. No base-level quality is on record; no much larger clone is a single base apart.

This chain is built from TRBV30 and TRBJ2-6, and possibly TRBD1, on 5 matching bases. The receptor comes from a man between 18 and 29 years old in good health. The sequenced material came from naive CD8+ T cells sorted from blood. The cell subset or site label, read with the paper, signifies: CD45RA+CCR7+. The encoded CDR3 is CAWSVGVSSGANVLTF. In nucleotide form, the sequence is TGTGCCTGGAGTGTAGGGGTTAGCTCTGGGGCCAACGTCCTGACTTTC.